One sample yielded the 5 T cell receptor beta chains listed below, sequenced in a study of control samples from healthy donors and cancer patients. The protocol was immunoSEQ multiplex PCR, while the TCRdb copy is restricted to in-frame clones and leaves out a portion. The sample lists just over 80,000 clones; roughly 93% were seen once. The specimen was blood. Receptors originate from a woman aged 18-29 years in good health.

The chain uses TRBV4-1 and TRBJ1-1; D is ambiguous. This CDR3 contains 18 residues. Between the trimmed V and J ends, which lost 7 bases and 4 bases, there was a span of 28 bases. Per germline, CDR1 MGHRA and CDR2 YSYEKL. The CDR3 nucleotides are TGCGCCAGCAAACGCTCGGAGGGCCTCGGCAGCCTCACCACTGAAGCTTTCTTT. Protein: CASKRSEGLGSLTTEAFF.

The V call is TRBV7-2, the J call TRBJ2-7; D not resolved. The CDR3 has 14 amino acids. Trimming took off 5 bases at V and 0 bases at J, with 11 bases between the two ends. Looked up from germline, CDR1 is SGHTA and CDR2 is FQGNSA. CDR3 sequence: CASSTTPSSYEQYF. As DNA, the CDR3 is TGTGCCAGCAGCACGACTCCGAGCTCCTACGAGCAGTACTTC.

This clone was found once. This rearrangement joins TRBV9 to TRBJ1-4, with 10 bases fitting TRBD1. Per the germline V gene, CDR1 is SGDLS and CDR2 is YYNGEE. Germline trimming cut 4 bases from V and 8 bases from J; bases unmatched to any gene: 8. The CDR3 length is 15 residues. CDR3 sequence (DNA): TGTGCCAGCAGCCCCCGGACAGGGGGTGGAGAAAAACTGTTTTTT. It codes for CASSPRTGGGEKLFF.

CDR3 nucleotide sequence: TGTGCCAGCACCTTATCTGAGCATCAGCCCCAGCATTTT. Translation gives CASTLSEHQPQHF. This sequence joins TRBV28 and TRBJ1-5, with no clear D. This CDR3 is 13 amino acids long. Germline CDR1 reads MDHEN; CDR2 reads SYDVKM. The ends were cut back, 7 bases at V and 5 bases at J, with 12 bases in the middle.

This rearrangement joins TRBV6-5 to TRBJ1-6; tentative D call: TRBD1 (5 bases). Trimming cost V 4 bases and J 8 bases, with 15 bases left between them. CDR3 length: 15 residues. Germline CDR1 is MNHEY and CDR2 is SVGAGI. CDR3 loop: CASSSLGEGDSPLHF. The CDR3 nucleotides are TGTGCCAGCAGTTCCCTCGGGGAAGGGGATTCACCCCTCCACTTT.